These 16 T cell receptor beta chains share one sample of origin, sequenced in a study of regulatory T cells in long-lasting Graves disease. Described time point: newly diagnosed GD, antithyroid drugs for less than 3 months. Researchers made the TCR library from RNA that was extracted from PBMCs. Investigators prepared the TCR beta libraries by applying iRepertoire HTBI primers and Arm-PCR of CDR3 regions. MiXCR, run by TCRdb on the multiplex PCR reads, gives a single entry per CDR3 protein. The sample yields roughly 350,000 distinct CDR3 sequences, around 15% seen once. In addition, the sample was reused for a study of T cells in Graves' hyperthyroidism and ophthalmopathy.

Sequencing used peripheral blood mononuclear cells (PBMCs), obtained at new diagnosis, from a patient treated with antithyroid drugs. These receptors came from a woman younger than 35 with Graves disease.

The chain combines TRBV12-3 or TRBV12-4 with TRBJ1-5, with a possible D match to TRBD1 (6 bases). The CDR3 length is 14 residues. Trimming took off 1 base at V and 6 bases at J, with 10 bases between the two ends. The CDR3: CASSLEGEGQPQHF. Here the CDR3 DNA reads TGTGCCAGCAGTTTAGAGGGGGAGGGTCAGCCCCAGCATTTT.

This clonotype was seen at least ten times. The J gene is TRBJ2-1, the V gene TRBV7-3; TRBD2 matches 11 bases. The CDR3 extends over 17 amino acids. Germline V gives CDR1 SGHTA, CDR2 FQGTGA. The V gene end was trimmed by 5 bases and the J gene end by 10 bases; junction bases not matched to a gene: 16. Written as DNA, the CDR3 is TGTGCCAGCAGCACCCTCCCCACTAGCGGGAGAGTCACCGAGCAGTTCTTC. Amino acids: CASSTLPTSGRVTEQFF. Based on the CDR3 plus reference TRBV7-3 and TRBJ2-1, the full variable domain is GAGVSQTPSNKVTEKGKYVELRCDPISGHTALYWYRQSLGQGPEFLIYFQGTGAADDSGLPNDRFFAVRPEGSVSTLKIQRTERGDSAVYLCASSTLPTSGRVTEQFFGPGTRLTVL.

In its sample, this clonotype was seen many times. The J gene is TRBJ2-2, the V gene TRBV3-1, with TRBD1 matching over 7 bases. CDR1 LGHDT and CDR2 YNNKEL come from the germline V gene (reference sequence). The CDR3 has 16 amino acids. V shed 6 bases and J 4 bases; nucleotides not matched to a gene: 11. This CDR3 reads CASREQGYEVTGELFF. CDR3 DNA sequence: TGTGCCAGCAGGGAACAGGGGTACGAGGTCACCGGGGAGCTGTTTTTT.

As regards this clonotype: Since a far larger clone is one base different, this is likely a read error. J is TRBJ2-3 and V is TRBV11-1; D remains ambiguous. Germline V gene sequence: CDR1 SGHAT, CDR2 FQDESV (reference sequence). This CDR3 is built from 14 residues. As DNA, the CDR3 is TGTGCCGGCAGCTTGGCCGGAAGCACAGATACGCAGTATTTT. Its protein product is CAGSLAGSTDTQYF.

This clonotype has ten or more counts. The V and J genes are TRBV7-3 and TRBJ1-1, with D possibly being TRBD1 (6 bases). Trimming took off 4 bases at V and 3 bases at J, with 12 bases between the two ends. Germline V gene lookup returns CDR1 SGHTA and CDR2 FQGTGA. CDR3 length: 14 residues. Here the CDR3 reads CASSSSGADTEAFF. The CDR3 nucleotides are TGTGCCAGCAGCTCCTCGGGGGCGGACACTGAAGCTTTCTTT.

This clonotype was seen ten or more times. The V call is TRBV29-1, the J call TRBJ2-5; D assignment may be TRBD1 or TRBD2 (5 bases each). Deletions cut 0 bases from V and 7 bases from J, with 18 bases between. This CDR3 contains 15 residues. Germline lookup yields CDR1 SQVTM and CDR2 ANQGSEA. The CDR3, as DNA: TGCAGCGTTGAAGATCCGAAGCGGCCTGGGGGGACCCAGTACTTC. Residues: CSVEDPKRPGGTQYF.

This clonotype was recorded many times. The chain recombines TRBV7-8 with TRBJ2-4; D might be TRBD1 (5 bases). The CDR3 totals 14 residues. Trimming took 5 bases from V and 6 from J, leaving 14 bases between them. CDR1 is SGHVS and CDR2 is FQNEAQ in the germline V gene. Here the CDR3 reads CASSPREAGNIQYF. CDR3 nucleotides: TGTGCCAGCAGCCCCAGGGAAGCTGGAAACATTCAGTACTTC.

This clonotype came up a few times. The chain links TRBV20-1 to TRBJ1-6; D unresolved. Germline loops: CDR1 DFQATT, CDR2 SNEGSKA (reference sequence). Trimming shortened V by 1 base and J by 7 bases, and 8 bases separated the two germline ends. This CDR3 spans 13 amino acids. The CDR3 sequence is CSARGVGNSPLHF. For the CDR3, the DNA is TGCAGTGCTAGAGGGGTGGGGAATTCACCCCTCCACTTT.

Remarks on this clonotype: It differs at one base from a far larger clone, so likely a read error. The chain has TRBV6-2 or TRBV6-3 and TRBJ2-1; 9 nucleotides agree with TRBD2. The J segment lost 0 bases and the V segment lost 5 bases, leaving 5 bases of the junction unmatched. This CDR3 has 16 amino acids. Germline assignment: CDR1 MNHEY and CDR2 SVGEGT. The CDR3 DNA reads as TGTGCCAGCAGTGAATATAGCGGGGGCTCCTACAATGAGCAGTTCTTC. It is translated as CASSEYSGGSYNEQFF.

This clonotype showed up many times. J is TRBJ2-7 and V is TRBV20-1; D is unclear. The CDR3 sequence is 13 residues long. The germline CDR1 and CDR2 sequences are DFQATT and SNEGSKA (reference sequence). With 4 bases removed from V and 2 bases from J, the gap between germline ends came to 12 bases. The CDR3 sequence is CSATVGYTYEQYF. As DNA, the CDR3 is TGCAGTGCTACGGTCGGCTACACCTACGAGCAGTACTTC.

This clonotype was picked up a small number of times. The chain is built from TRBV5-8 and TRBJ2-5, with D perhaps being TRBD1 or TRBD2 (5 bases each). The length of the CDR3 is 15 residues. The germline V gene has CDR1 SGHTS and CDR2 YDEGEE. Trimming removed 4 bases from V and 2 bases from J, with 15 bases in between. For the CDR3, the DNA is TGTGCCAGCAGCCGAGGGACGCAGGAACAAGAGACCCAGTACTTC. Translating it yields CASSRGTQEQETQYF.

The V gene is TRBV12-5, the J gene TRBJ2-1, with 9 bases matching TRBD2. V trimming: 0 bases; J trimming: 1 base; junction bases outside the gene matches: 4. Per germline, CDR1 LGHNT and CDR2 FRNRAP. This CDR3 has 17 residues. The CDR3 DNA follows: TGTGCTAGTGGTTTGGTGACTAGCGGCATTTCCTACAATGAGCAGTTCTTC. This gives the protein CASGLVTSGISYNEQFF.

At least ten counts were recorded for this clonotype. This rearrangement joins TRBV12-3 or TRBV12-4 to TRBJ2-1; D is unresolved. The CDR3 length is 13 residues. Trimming left V 3 bases short and J 10 bases short, with 13 bases between. In DNA form, the CDR3 reads TGTGCCAGCAGTTTGGCACCCCTACTGGAGCAGTTCTTC. This translates into CASSLAPLLEQFF.

Concerning this clonotype: A much larger clonotype is one base distant, so this may be a read error. The chain is built from TRBV28 and TRBJ1-2; 7 bases fit TRBD1. This CDR3 is built from 12 residues. Germline values: CDR1 MDHEN, CDR2 SYDVKM. J was trimmed by 8 bases and V by 8 bases; bases with no gene match: 8. As DNA, the CDR3 is TGTGCCAGCGGGAGGACAGGCGCGGGCTACACCTTC. Its protein product is CASGRTGAGYTF.

Ten or more counts support this clonotype. V and J are TRBV30 and TRBJ1-1; a possible D gene is TRBD1 (6 bases). Germline CDR1 and CDR2: GTSNPN and SVGIG (reference sequence). The ends were cut back, 2 bases at V and 5 bases at J, with 12 bases in the middle. The CDR3 is 13 residues long. For the CDR3, the DNA is TGTGCCTGGAGTCCCCAGGGGTGGACTGAAGCTTTCTTT. Its translation: CAWSPQGWTEAFF. The variable domain in full, completed from reference TRBV30 and TRBJ1-1, reads SQTIHQWPATLVQPVGSPLSLECTVEGTSNPNLYWYRQAAGRGLQLLFYSVGIGQISSEVPQNLSASRPQDRQFILSSKKLLLSDSGFYLCAWSPQGWTEAFFGQGTRLTVV.

In its sample, this clonotype was seen once. Its ends do not fully match the called genes, so a read error is possible. The J gene is TRBJ2-3, the V gene TRBV11-2; TRBD2 aligns across 8 bases. Germline-derived CDR1 and CDR2 are SGHAT and FQNNGV. CDR3 size: 19 residues. Here the CDR3 DNA reads TGCGCCAGCAGCCACCGACTAGCGAGACGCTATAAGTCCACAGATACGCAGTATTTT. It specifies CASSHRLARRYKSTDTQYF.